These 30 T cell receptor beta chains came from one sample sequenced in a study of blood T cell repertoires in COVID-19. Libraries were prepared by immunoSEQ multiplex PCR; TCRdb keeps only in-frame clonotypes and omits some of them. The top ten hold approximately 8.1% of the sample, which has about 190,000 clones, more than 75% seen once. Sequencing was performed on peripheral blood. All receptors derive from a woman aged 55-70 years with COVID-19, enrolled during active disease.

The chain employs TRBV5-1 and TRBJ1-3; D might be TRBD1 (6 bases). The CDR3 sequence is 14 residues long. The germline V and J ends were trimmed by 4 bases and 2 bases, with 10 bases remaining between them. Germline V gives CDR1 SGHRS, CDR2 YFSETQ. CDR3 sequence: CASSIQGPGNTIYF. The CDR3 DNA reads TGCGCCAGCAGCATACAGGGACCTGGAAACACCATATATTTT. The variable domain in full, with the rest retrieved from reference TRBV5-1 and TRBJ1-3, is KAGVTQTPRYLIKTRGQQVTLSCSPISGHRSVSWYQQTPGQGLQFLFEYFSETQRNKGNFPGRFSGRQFSNSRSEMNVSTLELGDSALYLCASSIQGPGNTIYFGEGSWLTVV.

The chain couples TRBV5-6 to TRBJ1-1; D remains ambiguous. Per the germline V gene, CDR1 is SGHDT and CDR2 is YYEEEE. V lost 6 bases to trimming and J lost 2 bases, with 20 bases between them. The CDR3 runs 16 residues. The CDR3 sequence is CASTFGLLQFNTEAFF. CDR3 in DNA: TGTGCCAGCACCTTTGGGCTGCTGCAGTTTAACACTGAAGCTTTCTTT.

This chain joins TRBV9 and TRBJ1-2, with 7 positions matching TRBD1. CDR1 is SGDLS, CDR2 YYNGEE, per germline. The junction had 4 bases not matched to a gene; V was cut back by 4 bases and J by 4 bases. CDR3 size: 13 residues. This chain's CDR3 is CASSRQGGYGYTF. The CDR3, as DNA: TGTGCCAGCAGCAGACAGGGAGGCTATGGCTACACCTTC.

This sequence joins TRBV19 and TRBJ2-5; D is possibly TRBD2 (5 bases). Germline V gene sequence: CDR1 LNHDA, CDR2 SQIVND (reference sequence). CDR3 length: 14 amino acids. With 1 base removed from V and 2 bases from J, the gap between germline ends came to 8 bases. For the CDR3, the DNA is TGTGCCAGTAGTATAGGATCGGGGCAAGAGACCCAGTACTTC. Translating it yields CASSIGSGQETQYF.

This sequence joins TRBV6-5 and TRBJ2-3; D ambiguous. CDR3 length: 12 amino acids. Trimming cost V 7 bases and J 2 bases, with 7 bases left between them. Germline V gene data show CDR1 as MNHEY and CDR2 as SVGAGI. CDR3 DNA: TGTGCCAGCACTCACTTCACAGATACGCAGTATTTT. It yields the protein CASTHFTDTQYF.

A remark on this clone: A read error may produce the germline difference seen at one junction end. The chain links TRBV7-7 to TRBJ1-4; TRBD1 matches 9 bases. The CDR3 consists of 15 residues. CDR1 and CDR2 (germline): SSHAT, FNYEAQ (reference sequence). The CDR3 here is CASSPGTGSREKLFF. The CDR3 DNA is TGTGCTAGCAGCCCCGGGACAGGGTCCCGTGAAAAACTGTTTTTT. Full variable domain (missing parts from reference TRBV7-7 and TRBJ1-4): GAGVSQSPRYKVTKRGQDVTLRCDPISSHATLYWYQQALGQGPEFLTYFNYEAQPDKSGLPSDRFSAERPEGSISTLTIQRTEQRDSAMYRCASSPGTGSREKLFFGSGTQLSVL.

The chain links TRBV29-1 to TRBJ2-7; TRBD2 aligns across 11 bases. Per germline, CDR1 SQVTM and CDR2 ANQGSEA. Trimming removed 6 bases from V and 3 bases from J; junction bases left unmatched: 13. The CDR3 sequence is 16 residues long. The CDR3 here is CSVDSPGTSGFYEQYF. The CDR3 nucleotides are TGCAGCGTAGATTCACCCGGGACTAGCGGTTTCTACGAGCAGTACTTC.

V is TRBV20-1 and J is TRBJ1-1; D call uncertain. CDR1 DFQATT and CDR2 SNEGSKA come from the germline V gene (reference sequence). The V end lost 1 base, the J end lost 4 bases, and 4 bases lay between the germline ends. This CDR3 has 11 residues. The CDR3 DNA is TGCAGTGCTAGAGGAGGCACTGAAGCTTTCTTT. Protein product: CSARGGTEAFF.

The J gene is TRBJ1-3, the V gene TRBV4-3; TRBD1 might be the D (5 bases). Trimming removed 4 bases from V and 4 bases from J, with 14 bases in between. Germline V lookup: CDR1 LGHNA, CDR2 YSLEER. The CDR3 is 15 amino acids. For the CDR3, the DNA is TGCGCCAGCAGCCCCTCCAGGGCGGGAGGAAACACCATATATTTT. Amino acid sequence: CASSPSRAGGNTIYF.

This clone has a count of ten or more. The rearrangement links TRBV6-5 to TRBJ1-1, with 10 bases aligning to TRBD1. The CDR3 has 13 amino acids. V lost 6 bases, J lost 6 bases, and 4 bases stayed unmatched. Germline V lookup: CDR1 MNHEY, CDR2 SVGAGI. This CDR3 is CASRSTGGPEAFF. In DNA, the CDR3 is TGTGCCAGCAGATCGACAGGGGGCCCTGAAGCTTTCTTT.

The chain combines TRBV5-6 with TRBJ1-4; D not resolved. Germline assignment: CDR1 SGHDT and CDR2 YYEEEE. The CDR3 sequence is 15 residues long. V was pared by 0 bases and J by 4 bases, with 10 bases between. The CDR3 nucleotides are TGTGCCAGCAGCTTGGACAGAGTCCGTAATGAAAAACTGTTTTTT. Amino acids: CASSLDRVRNEKLFF. Variable domain in full (rest from reference TRBV5-6 and TRBJ1-4): DAGVTQSPTHLIKTRGQQVTLRCSPKSGHDTVSWYQQALGQGPQFIFQYYEEEERQRGNFPDRFSGHQFPNYSSELNVNALLLGDSALYLCASSLDRVRNEKLFFGSGTQLSVL.

This chain uses TRBV6-5 with TRBJ1-5; 7 positions match TRBD1. The junction had 5 bases not matched to a gene; V was cut back by 6 bases and J by 0 bases. From germline, CDR1 is MNHEY and CDR2 SVGAGI. This CDR3 has 15 residues. CDR3 amino acids: CASSQGQHSNQPQHF. CDR3 DNA: TGTGCCAGCAGCCAGGGACAGCATAGCAATCAGCCCCAGCATTTT.

The chain carries TRBV7-9 and TRBJ2-3; D call uncertain. This CDR3 spans 14 amino acids. Trimming pared 2 bases from V and 4 bases from J, leaving 10 bases between. Germline loops: CDR1 SEHNR, CDR2 FQNEAQ (reference sequence). The CDR3 sequence is CASSLLVGADTQYF. In DNA, the CDR3 is TGTGCCAGCAGCTTACTAGTCGGCGCAGATACGCAGTATTTT.

This clone has only a few counts. The J gene is TRBJ1-1, the V gene TRBV7-9; D gene ambiguous. V lost 0 bases and J lost 8, with 10 bases in between. Germline CDR1 and CDR2: SEHNR and FQNEAQ (reference sequence). The CDR3 runs to 13 residues. DNA of the CDR3: TGTGCCAGCAGCTTAGCGCTGGGCAGCGAAGCTTTCTTT. Amino acid sequence: CASSLALGSEAFF. Together with reference TRBV7-9 and TRBJ1-1, the CDR3 gives the full variable domain: DTGVSQNPRHKITKRGQNVTFRCDPISEHNRLYWYRQTLGQGPEFLTYFQNEAQLEKSRLLSDRFSAERPKGSFSTLEIQRTEQGDSAMYLCASSLALGSEAFFGQGTRLTVV.

This clone turned up a few times. The chain couples TRBV9 to TRBJ2-2; D is perhaps TRBD1 (5 bases). CDR1 SGDLS and CDR2 YYNGEE come from the germline V gene. CDR3 length: 15 residues. Trimming left V 3 bases short and J 1 base short, with 10 bases between. The CDR3 region is CASSDDRLNTGELFF. The CDR3 DNA sequence: TGTGCCAGCAGCGACGACAGACTGAACACCGGGGAGCTGTTTTTT.

In its sample, this clone was seen a few times. The genes are TRBV28 and TRBJ1-1, with no clear D. CDR1 MDHEN and CDR2 SYDVKM come from the germline V gene. V shed 6 bases and J shed 8 bases, with 10 bases lying between them. The CDR3 covers 11 residues. This CDR3 is CASSIFEEAFF. CDR3 DNA: TGTGCCAGCAGCATCTTCGAGGAAGCTTTCTTT.

The gene calls are TRBV10-3 and TRBJ2-3; 8 nucleotides match TRBD2. Trimming took 6 bases from V and 6 from J; bases not matched to a gene: 11. Germline V gives CDR1 ENHRY, CDR2 SYGVKD. The CDR3 covers 15 residues. This CDR3 is CAIRGPAGVGDTQYF. CDR3 in DNA: TGTGCCATCAGGGGACCAGCGGGAGTGGGGGATACGCAGTATTTT.

This clone was counted a single time. The chain combines TRBV30 with TRBJ2-1; 9 bases match TRBD2. Germline values: CDR1 GTSNPN, CDR2 SVGIG (reference sequence). This CDR3 has 18 amino acids. V was pared by 4 bases and J by 7 bases, with 20 bases of the junction left unmatched. CDR3 nucleotides: TGTGCCTGGACCCATCTCGGGCGGGAGGGCCTCTCGGGGAATGAGCAGTTCTTC. Amino acids: CAWTHLGREGLSGNEQFF. Looking up the rest from reference TRBV30 and TRBJ2-1 gives the full variable domain: SQTIHQWPATLVQPVGSPLSLECTVEGTSNPNLYWYRQAAGRGLQLLFYSVGIGQISSEVPQNLSASRPQDRQFILSSKKLLLSDSGFYLCAWTHLGREGLSGNEQFFGPGTRLTVL.

The CDR3 nucleotides read TGTGCCAGCAGCCCGAGACAGGGGAGCTCCTACGAGCAGTACTTC. Amino acids: CASSPRQGSSYEQYF. V usage is TRBV7-6 and J usage is TRBJ2-7; 8 bases match TRBD1. This CDR3 is 15 amino acids long. Trimming at V came to 5 bases and at J to 0 bases, leaving 6 bases not matched to a gene. Germline V gives CDR1 SGHVS, CDR2 FNYEAQ.

This chain connects TRBV29-1 to TRBJ2-7, with 8 bases fitting TRBD2. The V gene end was trimmed by 5 bases and the J gene end by 4 bases; junction bases not matched to a gene: 7. There are 13 residues in the CDR3. The germline V gene has CDR1 SQVTM and CDR2 ANQGSEA. CDR3 DNA: TGCAGCGTTTTCAGCGGGAGTAAGTACGAGCAGTACTTC. Translated, it gives CSVFSGSKYEQYF.

V is TRBV9 and J is TRBJ2-3, with 10 bases that match TRBD2. The CDR3 extends over 16 amino acids. Germline trimming cut 2 bases from V and 5 bases from J; bases unmatched to any gene: 8. Germline values: CDR1 SGDLS, CDR2 YYNGEE. The DNA for the CDR3 is TGTGCCAGCAGCGTGGAGAGCGGGGGGGCAATAGATACGCAGTATTTT. It translates to CASSVESGGAIDTQYF.

The chain is built from TRBV4-1 and TRBJ1-3; the D gene is possibly TRBD1 (5 bases). The V end lost 3 bases, the J end lost 1 base, and 19 bases lay between the germline ends. There are 18 residues in the CDR3. Germline V gene sequence: CDR1 MGHRA, CDR2 YSYEKL. CDR3 nucleotides: TGCGCCAGCAGCCAGGGCGTCGTGCGGGGGGAATCTGGAAACACCATATATTTT. It is translated as CASSQGVVRGESGNTIYF.

V is TRBV11-2 and J is TRBJ2-2; no clear D gene. Germline V gene lookup returns CDR1 SGHAT and CDR2 FQNNGV. CDR3 length equals 16 residues. The V end lost 0 bases, the J end lost 7 bases, and 15 bases lay between the germline ends. CDR3 in amino acids: CASSLDKADRSGELFF. CDR3 nucleotides: TGTGCCAGCAGCTTAGATAAGGCAGACCGGAGCGGGGAGCTGTTTTTT.

The chain couples TRBV11-3 to TRBJ1-1; no firm D call. The CDR3 extends over 14 amino acids. V dropped 1 base and J dropped 0 bases, with 6 bases sitting between them. CDR1 SGHNT and CDR2 YENEEA come from the germline V gene. The CDR3 region is CASSLGTVNTEAFF. CDR3 nucleotide sequence: TGTGCCAGCAGCTTAGGAACGGTGAACACTGAAGCTTTCTTT.

The chain employs TRBV18 and TRBJ2-2; D perhaps matches TRBD1 (6 bases). There are 14 residues in the CDR3. The V end was cut by 3 bases, the J end by 2 bases, with 7 bases between. Germline values: CDR1 KGHSH, CDR2 LQKENI. CDR3 in amino acids: CASSPGTNTGELFF. Written as DNA, the CDR3 is TGTGCCAGCTCACCGGGGACAAACACCGGGGAGCTGTTTTTT.

The CDR3 region is CASSPTGTGNSPLHF. Here the CDR3 DNA reads TGCGCCAGCAGCCCCACCGGGACAGGGAATTCACCCCTCCACTTT. The chain recombines TRBV5-1 with TRBJ1-6, with TRBD1 matching 9 bases. Germline CDR1 and CDR2: SGHRS and YFSETQ. The CDR3 has 15 amino acids. The V segment lost 4 bases and the J segment 7 bases; nucleotides outside the gene matches: 6.

This clone was detected a few times. The chain uses TRBV12-3 or TRBV12-4 and TRBJ2-1; D might be TRBD2 (6 bases). V was trimmed by 6 bases and J by 7 bases, leaving 13 bases between them. The CDR3 is 13 residues long. The CDR3 region has the DNA TGTGCCAGCAGCGCGGGGTGGGTGAATGAGCAGTTCTTC. It encodes CASSAGWVNEQFF.

The CDR3 DNA is TGTGCCAGCAGTCAACAGGAGTACCAAGAGACCCAGTACTTC. Protein product: CASSQQEYQETQYF. This sequence joins TRBV9 and TRBJ2-5; a weak D match, TRBD1 (5 bases). CDR1 and CDR2 from the germline V gene are SGDLS and YYNGEE. This CDR3 region has 14 residues. V shed 5 bases and J shed 0 bases, with 11 bases lying between them.

The J gene is TRBJ1-5, the V gene TRBV23-1; D gene uncertain. TRBV23-1 is noted as an ORF with a role that remains uncertain. V was pared by 6 bases and J by 0 bases, with 15 bases between. CDR3 length: 16 residues. CDR3 region: CASRTSKVDSNQPQHF. DNA of the CDR3: TGCGCCAGCAGGACATCCAAGGTAGATAGCAATCAGCCCCAGCATTTT.

The chain has TRBV5-1 and TRBJ1-1; perhaps TRBD1 as D (5 bases). V lost 1 base to trimming and J lost 5 bases, with 9 bases between them. Germline V gene lookup returns CDR1 SGHRS and CDR2 YFSETQ. This CDR3 is built from 13 residues. The CDR3: CASSLPGGTEAFF. DNA of the CDR3: TGCGCCAGCAGCTTGCCGGGGGGGACTGAAGCTTTCTTT.